The 9 T cell receptor beta chains below come from one sample, sequenced in a study of metastatic and nonmetastatic thyroid tumors. TCRdb ran MiXCR on the PCR reads. The data hold 43,000 or so clones, with roughly 4% observed a single time. Until they underwent thyroid surgery, no patient had received any treatment. The sequencing input was blood. The source is a female donor with papillary thyroid cancer or a benign thyroid nodule (not recorded which). Some clones in this sample may be carry-over from other donors' samples.

About this clone itself: Germline and junction disagree at one end, which may indicate a read error. The chain carries TRBV24-1 and TRBJ2-7, with 9 bases that match TRBD1. CDR1 is KGHDR and CDR2 is SFDVKD in the germline V gene. CDR3 length equals 12 residues. Here the CDR3 DNA reads TGTGCCAGCGGGACAGGGAACTACGAGCAGTATTTC. It yields the protein CASGTGNYEQYF.

This clone occurred many times. The chain couples TRBV2 to TRBJ1-4, with D possibly TRBD1 on 6 matching bases. This CDR3 has 15 residues. Trimming took off 11 bases at V and 3 bases at J, with 19 bases between the two ends. Germline CDR1 reads SNHLY; CDR2 reads FYNNEI. The CDR3 DNA is TGTGCCGGCATCAGAACGGGGGCCGCTAATGAAAAACTGTTTTTT. The encoded protein is CAGIRTGAANEKLFF.

This clone was detected a few times. The CDR3: CASSSGLTSGNTIYF. CDR3 bases: TGTGCCAGCAGTTCGGGACTGACCTCTGGAAACACCATATATTTT. The V call is TRBV28, the J call TRBJ1-3; D is possibly TRBD1 (5 bases). V was shortened by 4 bases and J by 0 bases, with 10 bases between the two germline ends. In germline, CDR1 is MDHEN, CDR2 SYDVKM. The CDR3 is 15 residues long.

This rearrangement joins TRBV28 to TRBJ2-2; no clear D. This CDR3 spans 13 amino acids. Trimming stripped 0 bases from V and 4 bases from J, with 3 bases between. CDR1 MDHEN and CDR2 SYDVKM come from the germline V gene. In DNA form, the CDR3 reads TGTGCCAGCAGTTTATGGCGCACCGGGGAGCTGTTTTTT. Its translation is CASSLWRTGELFF. Together with reference TRBV28 and TRBJ2-2, the CDR3 gives the full variable domain: DVKVTQSSRYLVKRTGEKVFLECVQDMDHENMFWYRQDPGLGLRLIYFSYDVKMKEKGDIPEGYSVSREKKERFSLILESASTNQTSMYLCASSLWRTGELFFGEGSRLTVL.

This clone was counted at least ten times. The chain couples TRBV29-1 to TRBJ1-3; D perhaps matches TRBD1 (6 bases). The CDR3 contains 15 residues. V dropped 6 bases and J dropped 3 bases, with 18 bases sitting between them. Germline CDR1 and CDR2: SQVTM and ANQGSEA. CDR3 sequence: CSVRVGTQGGNTIYF. The CDR3 DNA reads TGCAGCGTGAGGGTCGGGACACAAGGTGGAAACACCATATATTTT.

Worth noting for this clone: A much larger clone sits a single nucleotide away, making a read error possible. Other DNA variants within this sample encode the same CDR3. The chain carries TRBV15 and TRBJ1-1; D is uncertain. The CDR3 covers 12 residues. V gave up 1 base and J gave up 5 bases, with 5 bases separating them. Germline CDR1 reads LNHNV; CDR2 reads YYDKDF (reference sequence). The CDR3 region has the DNA TGTGCCACCAGCAGAGGTGTAACTGAAGCTTTCTTT. Residues: CATSRGVTEAFF.

The V call is TRBV28, the J call TRBJ1-2; D unclear. The CDR3 contains 11 residues. The germline V gene has CDR1 MDHEN and CDR2 SYDVKM. V was pared by 6 bases and J by 3 bases, with 5 bases between. The CDR3 sequence: CASSQYYGYTF. As DNA, the CDR3 is TGTGCCAGCAGCCAATACTATGGCTACACCTTC.

The rearrangement uses TRBV5-1 and TRBJ2-2, with 8 bases lining up with TRBD1. The trim removed 4 bases at V and 0 bases at J, leaving 2 bases unmatched. CDR1 is SGHRS and CDR2 is YFSETQ in the germline V gene. The CDR3 runs 15 residues. The CDR3, as DNA: TGCGCCAGCAGCCCGGACAGGGCGAACACCGGGGAGCTGTTTTTT. Protein: CASSPDRANTGELFF.

In its sample, this clone was seen many times. The chain couples TRBV30 to TRBJ2-7; 14 positions match TRBD2. CDR3 length equals 15 residues. The V and J ends lost 7 bases and 0 bases, in that order; junction bases with no gene match: 5. CDR1 is GTSNPN and CDR2 is SVGIG in the germline V gene (reference sequence). CDR3 DNA sequence: TGTGCCTTAACCGGGACTAGCGGGAGCTCCTACGAGCAGTACTTC. Translating gives CALTGTSGSSYEQYF.